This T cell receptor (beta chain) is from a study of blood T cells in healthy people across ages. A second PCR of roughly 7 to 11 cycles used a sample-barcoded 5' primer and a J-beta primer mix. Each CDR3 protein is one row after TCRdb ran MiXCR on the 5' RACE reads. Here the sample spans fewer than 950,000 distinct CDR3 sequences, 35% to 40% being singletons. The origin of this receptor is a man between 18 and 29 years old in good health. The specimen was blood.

In DNA, the CDR3 is TGCGCCAGCAGCCAAGATACTGGGAGGTCTTACGAGCAGTACTTC. It yields the protein CASSQDTGRSYEQYF. The chain combines TRBV4-1 with TRBJ2-7; tentative D call: TRBD2 (6 bases). This CDR3 is 15 amino acids long. Germline V CDR1 and CDR2: MGHRA, YSYEKL. V lost 0 bases to trimming and J lost 4 bases, with 13 bases between them.